These 25 T cell receptor beta chains originate from one sample sequenced in a study of CD8+ T cells in alopecia areata (dated by TCRdb to the late 2010s). Explained via the paper, the time point label denotes: more than three weeks on oral tofacitinib. Explained via the paper, the treatment or condition label denotes: oral pan-JAK inhibitor, 5-10 mg twice daily. The method was the immunoSEQ multiplex PCR assay. To provide template for TCR sequencing, every sample had RNA extracted and reverse transcribed into cDNA. TCRdb provides this immuneACCESS table in a form limited to in-frame rearrangements. Some clones are lacking; in checked studies, under half of them reflect an unresolved V gene, and why the rest are absent is not known. A total of about 140,000 clones appear in this sample, nearly 55% of them only once. The ten largest make up approximately 16% of the sample. The sequences come from CD8+ T cells sorted from blood, collected at week 4, from a patient treated with tofacitinib. The receptors originated from a human donor with alopecia areata.

This chain connects TRBV18 to TRBJ1-3, with D possibly matching TRBD1 (5 bases). This CDR3 contains 15 residues. Trimming left V 6 bases short and J 4 bases short, with 16 bases between. The germline V gene encodes CDR1 KGHSH and CDR2 LQKENI. This CDR3 is CASSPPGAGGNTIYF. CDR3 sequence (DNA): TGTGCCAGCTCCCCCCCCGGGGCAGGCGGAAACACCATATATTTT.

This chain links TRBV5-6 with TRBJ2-1; D gene ambiguous. V was clipped by 2 bases and J by 8 bases, with 8 bases between them. Germline CDR1 SGHDT, CDR2 YYEEEE. The CDR3 is made up of 12 amino acids. In nucleotides, the CDR3 is TGTGCCAGCAGCTTAGCAGTCGATGAGCAGTTCTTC. Translation gives CASSLAVDEQFF.

This clone was recorded a few times. This sequence joins TRBV4-2 and TRBJ1-5; D gene unclear. The germline V and J ends were trimmed by 0 bases and 6 bases, with 12 bases remaining between them. This CDR3 is 15 amino acids long. Germline CDR1 reads LGHNA; CDR2 reads YNFKEQ. The CDR3 DNA reads TGTGCCAGCAGCCAAGATATGGGGAATACTCAGCCCCAGCATTTT. Protein product: CASSQDMGNTQPQHF.

Turning to this clone: Other DNA variants within this sample encode the same CDR3. The chain employs TRBV9 and TRBJ2-3; D is possibly TRBD2 (5 bases). This CDR3 contains 14 residues. Looked up from germline, CDR1 is SGDLS and CDR2 is YYNGEE. V was shortened by 3 bases and J by 0 bases, with 8 bases between the two germline ends. The CDR3 loop reads CASSASGSTDTQYF. For the CDR3, the DNA is TGTGCCAGCAGCGCAAGCGGAAGCACAGATACGCAGTATTTT.

This clone has just a few counts. This rearrangement joins TRBV4-1 to TRBJ2-1; no clear D. Between the trimmed V and J ends, which lost 0 bases and 0 bases, there was a span of 9 bases. Germline V gives CDR1 MGHRA, CDR2 YSYEKL. The CDR3 contains 16 residues. CDR3 sequence: CASSQELQSSYNEQFF. As DNA, the CDR3 is TGCGCCAGCAGCCAAGAGCTACAAAGCTCCTACAATGAGCAGTTCTTC.

The chain recombines TRBV5-4 with TRBJ2-3, with D possibly being TRBD2 (6 bases). The ends were cut back, 6 bases at V and 4 bases at J, with 9 bases in the middle. This CDR3 has 12 residues. The germline V gene encodes CDR1 SGHNT and CDR2 YYREEE (reference sequence). CDR3 in amino acids: CASTTGADTQYF. The CDR3 nucleotides read TGTGCCAGCACCACGGGGGCAGATACGCAGTATTTT.

This clone came up a few times. Relative to the germline gene, one junction end is altered; a read error may explain this. V gene TRBV7-7 combines with J gene TRBJ2-5; the D gene is possibly TRBD2 (5 bases). This CDR3 region has 15 residues. Germline CDR1 is SSHAT and CDR2 is FNYEAQ (reference sequence). The CDR3 region has the DNA TGTGCTAGCAGCTCCAGCTCTAGCAGGTGGGAGACCCAGTACTTC. This gives the protein CASSSSSSRWETQYF. The full variable domain, with the rest looked up from reference TRBV7-7 and TRBJ2-5, is GAGVSQSPRYKVTKRGQDVTLRCDPISSHATLYWYQQALGQGPEFLTYFNYEAQPDKSGLPSDRFSAERPEGSISTLTIQRTEQRDSAMYRCASSSSSSRWETQYFGPGTRLLVL.

The chain employs TRBV27 and TRBJ1-6, with 9 bases that match TRBD1. The CDR3 extends over 15 amino acids. Per germline, CDR1 MNHEY and CDR2 SMNVEV (reference sequence). V lost 5 bases and J lost 4; bases outside the gene matches: 3. Here the CDR3 reads CASSMTGGYNSPLHF. CDR3 DNA sequence: TGTGCCAGCAGTATGACAGGGGGTTATAATTCACCCCTCCACTTT.

This chain links TRBV7-6 with TRBJ2-3, with 7 positions matching TRBD1. The V segment lost 4 bases and the J segment 3 bases; nucleotides outside the gene matches: 7. The CDR3 contains 15 residues. Germline lookup yields CDR1 SGHVS and CDR2 FNYEAQ. The CDR3 DNA follows: TGTGCCAGCAGCTACAGACAGGGTTTGACAGATACGCAGTATTTT. Translated: CASSYRQGLTDTQYF.

In regard to this clone: The same CDR3 arises from other DNA sequences in this sample as well. The chain is built from TRBV27 and TRBJ2-5; D gene unclear. The CDR3 is made up of 12 amino acids. Germline V gene lookup returns CDR1 MNHEY and CDR2 SMNVEV (reference sequence). The germline V and J ends were trimmed by 9 bases and 4 bases, with 12 bases remaining between them. This chain's CDR3 is CASHGLGETQYF. CDR3 in DNA: TGTGCCAGTCATGGGCTAGGAGAGACCCAGTACTTC.

The chain links TRBV7-9 to TRBJ2-5; TRBD2 is a possible D gene (6 bases). This CDR3 is 16 amino acids long. Looked up from germline, CDR1 is SEHNR and CDR2 is FQNEAQ (reference sequence). The V end lost 5 bases, the J end lost 5 bases, and 21 bases lay between the germline ends. The chain's CDR3 is CASSTRPGEVPETQYF. The CDR3 DNA sequence: TGTGCCAGCAGCACCCGACCGGGAGAAGTTCCTGAGACCCAGTACTTC.

The chain uses TRBV6-5 and TRBJ2-5; D call uncertain. With 2 bases removed from V and 5 bases from J, the gap between germline ends came to 3 bases. CDR1 is MNHEY, CDR2 SVGAGI, per germline. There are 11 residues in the CDR3. The CDR3 here is CASSYAETQYF. CDR3 bases: TGTGCCAGCAGTTACGCGGAGACCCAGTACTTC.

Only a few counts were recorded for this clone. The V call is TRBV5-1, the J call TRBJ2-6; D may be TRBD2 (5 bases). Germline CDR1 reads SGHRS; CDR2 reads YFSETQ. The CDR3 covers 15 residues. The V and J ends lost 0 bases and 2 bases respectively, with 6 bases between them. This CDR3 is CASSLARAGANVLTF. CDR3 DNA sequence: TGCGCCAGCAGCTTGGCGAGGGCTGGGGCCAACGTCCTGACTTTC.

This clone occurred once. This chain connects TRBV9 to TRBJ2-7, with a tentative D call TRBD1 (5 bases). Germline V lookup: CDR1 SGDLS, CDR2 YYNGEE. V shed 2 bases and J shed 3 bases, with 12 bases lying between them. The CDR3 contains 14 residues. The CDR3 bases are TGTGCCAGCAGCGTCGATGGGGCCGTCTACGAGCAGTACTTC. Translated: CASSVDGAVYEQYF.

This clone was detected a few times. The V call is TRBV29-1, the J call TRBJ2-2, with 10 bases identical to TRBD1. Losses at the gene ends were 3 bases for V and 3 bases for J; bases not matched to a gene: 7. Germline V CDR1 and CDR2: SQVTM, ANQGSEA. This CDR3 spans 16 amino acids. CDR3 DNA sequence: TGCAGCGTTGAGGGACAGGGGCCCTCTCACACCGGGGAGCTGTTTTTT. Its translation: CSVEGQGPSHTGELFF.

V usage is TRBV29-1 and J usage is TRBJ1-2, with D unclear. V lost 4 bases to trimming and J lost 6 bases, with 6 bases between them. Germline values: CDR1 SQVTM, CDR2 ANQGSEA. This CDR3 is built from 10 residues. Here the CDR3 reads CSVVGDGYTF. CDR3 sequence (DNA): TGCAGCGTTGTCGGGGATGGCTACACCTTC.

The chain combines TRBV7-2 with TRBJ2-2; 11 bases are shared with TRBD1. Per germline, CDR1 SGHTA and CDR2 FQGNSA. The CDR3 totals 16 residues. The V segment lost 3 bases and the J segment 6 bases; nucleotides outside the gene matches: 6. CDR3 nucleotides: TGTGCCAGCAGCTTCTGGACAGGGGGCGAGTCCGGGGAGCTGTTTTTT. Protein product: CASSFWTGGESGELFF.

The chain carries TRBV9 and TRBJ1-3; tentative D call: TRBD1 (5 bases). This CDR3 has 16 residues. V dropped 3 bases and J dropped 1 base, with 14 bases sitting between them. Germline lookup yields CDR1 SGDLS and CDR2 YYNGEE. The CDR3 loop is CASSGASGGSGNTIYF. The CDR3 DNA is TGTGCCAGCAGCGGAGCTAGCGGGGGATCTGGAAACACCATATATTTT.

The gene calls are TRBV19 and TRBJ2-3, with 12 bases matching TRBD2. Per the germline V gene, CDR1 is LNHDA and CDR2 is SQIVND (reference sequence). This CDR3 is 16 amino acids long. J lost 6 bases, V lost 6 bases, and 10 bases had no gene match. CDR3 amino acids: CASRDLAGGPMDTQYF. The CDR3 nucleotides are TGTGCCAGTAGAGATCTAGCGGGGGGGCCAATGGATACGCAGTATTTT.

V gene TRBV11-2 combines with J gene TRBJ2-7; D perhaps matches TRBD2 (5 bases). The CDR3 length is 13 residues. The ends were cut back, 4 bases at V and 3 bases at J, with 10 bases in the middle. The germline V gene encodes CDR1 SGHAT and CDR2 FQNNGV. The CDR3 sequence: CASSSGLIYEQYF. CDR3 nucleotides: TGTGCCAGCAGCTCCGGACTTATCTACGAGCAGTACTTC.

J is TRBJ1-2 and V is TRBV29-1, with a weak D call TRBD1 (6 bases). The germline CDR1 and CDR2 sequences are SQVTM and ANQGSEA. This CDR3 contains 15 residues. With 1 base removed from V and 2 bases from J, the gap between germline ends came to 14 bases. The CDR3 DNA reads TGCAGCGTTGAAGCTCAAGGGGGGCCGAACTATGGCTACACCTTC. Its translation: CSVEAQGGPNYGYTF. Variable domain in full (rest from reference TRBV29-1 and TRBJ1-2): SAVISQKPSRDICQRGTSLTIQCQVDSQVTMMFWYRQQPGQSLTLIATANQGSEATYESGFVIDKFPISRPNLTFSTLTVSNMSPEDSSIYLCSVEAQGGPNYGYTFGSGTRLTVV.

Only one count was recorded for this clone. The chain employs TRBV15 and TRBJ2-7; possible D gene TRBD1, 6 bases. The CDR3 covers 13 residues. Germline CDR1 and CDR2: LNHNV and YYDKDF (reference sequence). Between the trimmed V and J ends, which lost 5 bases and 6 bases, there was a span of 14 bases. The CDR3 reads CATSGRGFSEQYF. CDR3 bases: TGTGCCACCAGCGGCAGGGGTTTTAGCGAGCAGTACTTC.

J is TRBJ2-1 and V is TRBV11-2; 10 bases align to TRBD1. In germline, CDR1 is SGHAT, CDR2 FQNNGV. The CDR3 spans 14 residues. Trimming at V came to 1 base and at J to 9 bases, leaving 3 bases not matched to a gene. CDR3 sequence reads: CASSLATGGSEQFF. CDR3 in DNA: TGTGCCAGCAGCTTAGCGACAGGGGGCTCTGAGCAGTTCTTC.

The chain recombines TRBV15 with TRBJ2-5; 7 bases are a match to TRBD1. The CDR3 spans 13 residues. The germline V gene encodes CDR1 LNHNV and CDR2 YYDKDF (reference sequence). Trimming at V came to 8 bases and at J to 9 bases, leaving 12 bases not matched to a gene. The CDR3 protein is CATGQEKYAAQYF. The CDR3 DNA follows: TGTGCCACCGGACAGGAGAAGTATGCGGCCCAGTACTTC.

This clone was seen only once. The V gene is TRBV27, the J gene TRBJ1-5, with 8 nucleotides matching TRBD1. V lost 5 bases and J lost 5; bases outside the gene matches: 5. Germline V lookup: CDR1 MNHEY, CDR2 SMNVEV (reference sequence). This CDR3 region has 14 residues. DNA of the CDR3: TGTGCCAGCAGTCTCAACAGGGGGGATCAGCCCCAGCATTTT. Translated: CASSLNRGDQPQHF.